The clone carrying this TCR beta chain was seen just once. Method: immunoSEQ multiplex PCR; TCRdb's copy keeps in-frame clones and lacks some. This sample has hundreds of thousands of clones, with approximately 87% found just once. This entry comes from a study of shared T cell receptors in the human thymus. Germline values: CDR1 SEHNR, CDR2 FQNEAQ (reference sequence). The CDR3 has 15 amino acids. V dropped 6 bases and J dropped 4; count of bases not matched to a gene: 8. The same sample was also studied in work on human thymus T cells. In that study: Unrelated individuals reportedly shared highly overlapping thymic TCR repertoires.

This rearrangement joins TRBV7-9 to TRBJ2-1, with TRBD1 identical over 8 bases. The sequence was obtained from a boy in the first two years of life with a congenital heart defect. Sequencing used thymocytes. The CDR3 is CASSFDRGSYNEQFF. The DNA of the CDR3 is TGTGCCAGCAGTTTCGACAGGGGTTCATACAATGAGCAGTTCTTC.